This entry lists 26 T cell receptor beta chains sequenced from one sample in a study of blood T cell repertoires in COVID-19. The data were produced by immunoSEQ multiplex PCR, yet TCRdb's version contains in-frame clones alone and is incomplete. This sample has around 300,000 clones, with approximately 87% found just once. The sequenced sample was PBMCs or T cells enriched from blood (not recorded which). These TCRs come from a woman aged 25 to 39 who had recovered from COVID-19.

The rearrangement links TRBV3-1 (or the pseudogene TRBV3-2) to TRBJ1-2; the match to TRBD1 covers 7 bases. V was pared by 4 bases and J by 2 bases, with 10 bases of the junction left unmatched. Germline V gives CDR1 LGHDT, CDR2 YNNKEL (reference sequence). This CDR3 region has 16 residues. The CDR3 spells CASSRGQNRGNYGYTF. The CDR3 nucleotides are TGTGCCAGCAGCCGGGGGCAGAACAGGGGCAACTATGGCTACACCTTC.

The V gene is TRBV5-1, the J gene TRBJ2-1, with D possibly matching TRBD2 (6 bases). The germline CDR1 and CDR2 sequences are SGHRS and YFSETQ. With 0 bases removed from V and 0 bases from J, the gap between germline ends came to 7 bases. The CDR3 has 15 residues. The CDR3 DNA sequence: TGCGCCAGCAGCTTGGCAGCGGGCTCCTACAATGAGCAGTTCTTC. This encodes CASSLAAGSYNEQFF.

CDR3: CASSRDRGWNSPLHF. The CDR3 DNA reads TGTGCCAGCAGCCGCGACAGGGGCTGGAATTCACCCCTCCACTTT. The chain employs TRBV3-1 (or the pseudogene TRBV3-2) and TRBJ1-6, with TRBD1 matching over 8 bases. V shed 4 bases and J 7 bases; nucleotides not matched to a gene: 6. Germline V lookup: CDR1 LGHDT, CDR2 YNNKEL (reference sequence). This CDR3 spans 15 amino acids.

J is TRBJ1-3 and V is TRBV13, with D possibly TRBD1 on 6 matching bases. Germline lookup yields CDR1 PRHDT and CDR2 FYEKMQ (reference sequence). V shed 5 bases and J shed 0 bases, with 14 bases lying between them. This CDR3 region has 16 residues. The CDR3, as DNA: TGTGCCAGCAGCCGGAACAGGGCCAACTCTGGAAACACCATATATTTT. Amino acids: CASSRNRANSGNTIYF.

The chain joins TRBV15 to TRBJ1-1, with TRBD1 identical over 7 bases. The germline gives CDR1 LNHNV, CDR2 YYDKDF (reference sequence). V dropped 0 bases and J dropped 7; count of bases not matched to a gene: 5. The CDR3 has 14 amino acids. The CDR3 DNA sequence: TGTGCCACCAGCAGAGATGGGACAGCCCGTGAAGCTTTCTTT. Translation: CATSRDGTAREAFF. Combining the CDR3 with reference TRBV15 and TRBJ1-1 gives the whole variable domain DAMVIQNPRYQVTQFGKPVTLSCSQTLNHNVMYWYQQKSSQAPKLLFHYYDKDFNNEADTPDNFQSRRPNTSFCFLDIRSPGLGDTAMYLCATSRDGTAREAFFGQGTRLTVV.

The count of this clone is one. This chain connects TRBV11-2 to TRBJ2-7; 11 nucleotides align to TRBD2. CDR3 size: 16 residues. Germline loops: CDR1 SGHAT, CDR2 FQNNGV. The V segment lost 1 base and the J segment 2 bases; nucleotides outside the gene matches: 4. The CDR3 is CASSLVLAGAPYEQYF. The CDR3, as DNA: TGTGCCAGCAGCTTAGTACTAGCGGGGGCCCCCTACGAGCAGTACTTC.

The chain is built from TRBV29-1 and TRBJ1-3; D uncertain. CDR1 and CDR2 from the germline V gene are SQVTM and ANQGSEA. V was shortened by 4 bases and J by 0 bases, with 7 bases between the two germline ends. CDR3 length: 13 residues. DNA of the CDR3: TGCAGCGTTGGACTGAACTCTGGAAACACCATATATTTT. Its translation: CSVGLNSGNTIYF.

The chain is built from TRBV25-1 and TRBJ1-4, with D maybe TRBD1 (6 bases). This CDR3 is built from 16 residues. Trimming shortened V by 4 bases and J by 6 bases, and 18 bases separated the two germline ends. Germline-derived CDR1 and CDR2 are MGHDK and SYGVNS. In DNA, the CDR3 is TGTGCCAGCAGTGGCCCAAGCCCAGGGGTAGATGAAAAACTGTTTTTT. Translation gives CASSGPSPGVDEKLFF.

The chain combines TRBV7-2 with TRBJ1-3, with 7 nucleotides matching TRBD1. V lost 5 bases to trimming and J lost 3 bases; unmatched junction nucleotides: 7. Germline values: CDR1 SGHTA, CDR2 FQGNSA. The CDR3 is 15 amino acids. The CDR3: CASSLARGIGNTIYF. The DNA for the CDR3 is TGTGCCAGCAGCCTCGCCAGGGGGATTGGAAACACCATATATTTT.

This chain links TRBV28 with TRBJ2-7, with D possibly TRBD2 on 5 matching bases. V gave up 3 bases and J gave up 2 bases, with 11 bases separating them. Germline V gene data show CDR1 as MDHEN and CDR2 as SYDVKM. CDR3 length: 14 amino acids. The CDR3 loop is CASSLVAQAYEQYF. The CDR3 DNA follows: TGTGCCAGCAGTTTGGTAGCGCAAGCCTACGAGCAGTACTTC. The complete variable domain, with remaining parts taken from reference TRBV28 and TRBJ2-7, reads DVKVTQSSRYLVKRTGEKVFLECVQDMDHENMFWYRQDPGLGLRLIYFSYDVKMKEKGDIPEGYSVSREKKERFSLILESASTNQTSMYLCASSLVAQAYEQYFGPGTRLTVT.

The rearrangement links TRBV3-1 (or the pseudogene TRBV3-2) to TRBJ1-2; 7 bases align to TRBD1. The CDR3 covers 17 residues. The trim removed 1 base at V and 4 bases at J, leaving 12 bases unmatched. Germline V gene lookup returns CDR1 LGHDT and CDR2 YNNKEL (reference sequence). CDR3 residues: CASSQGYNRGIGYGYTF. DNA of the CDR3: TGTGCCAGCAGCCAAGGATATAACAGGGGAATCGGCTATGGCTACACCTTC.

This clone was counted a few times. V usage is TRBV9 and J usage is TRBJ1-1, with TRBD1 as a possible D gene (5 bases). Germline V gene data show CDR1 as SGDLS and CDR2 as YYNGEE. V lost 6 bases and J 3 bases, leaving 12 bases between the germline ends. This CDR3 region has 13 residues. Written as DNA, the CDR3 is TGTGCCAGCACCTTGGGGGGTGACACTGAAGCTTTCTTT. This gives the protein CASTLGGDTEAFF.

The genes are TRBV3-1 (or the pseudogene TRBV3-2) and TRBJ2-1; 8 bases map to TRBD2. The V segment lost 0 bases and the J segment 1 base; nucleotides outside the gene matches: 8. CDR1 is LGHDT and CDR2 is YNNKEL in the germline V gene (reference sequence). This CDR3 has 18 amino acids. CDR3 coding DNA: TGTGCCAGCAGCCAAGATCTGCCGGGACTAGGTTCCTACAATGAGCAGTTCTTC. As protein: CASSQDLPGLGSYNEQFF.

The chain combines TRBV5-1 with TRBJ2-7; D unclear. Germline V gene lookup returns CDR1 SGHRS and CDR2 YFSETQ. V shed 7 bases and J shed 6 bases, with 11 bases lying between them. There are 11 residues in the CDR3. The CDR3 region is CASWAGAEQYF. CDR3 in DNA: TGCGCCAGCTGGGCAGGTGCCGAGCAGTACTTC. Together with reference TRBV5-1 and TRBJ2-7, the CDR3 gives the full variable domain: KAGVTQTPRYLIKTRGQQVTLSCSPISGHRSVSWYQQTPGQGLQFLFEYFSETQRNKGNFPGRFSGRQFSNSRSEMNVSTLELGDSALYLCASWAGAEQYFGPGTRLTVT.

This clone was counted only a few times. J is TRBJ2-7 and V is TRBV11-2; weak D call: TRBD2 (7 bases). Between the trimmed V and J ends, which lost 1 base and 5 bases, there was a span of 15 bases. CDR1 SGHAT and CDR2 FQNNGV come from the germline V gene. The CDR3 runs to 15 residues. The CDR3 DNA sequence: TGTGCCAGCAGCTTAGGGCGTGGCGGGGGCCACGAGCAGTACTTC. Its protein product is CASSLGRGGGHEQYF.

This clone was recorded once. The chain uses TRBV7-9 and TRBJ1-2; 8 bases are a match to TRBD1. Germline-derived CDR1 and CDR2 are SEHNR and FQNEAQ (reference sequence). J was trimmed by 6 bases and V by 2 bases; bases with no gene match: 5. This CDR3 has 14 residues. The CDR3 nucleotides read TGTGCCAGCAGCTTACCGGACAGGGTGAATGGCTACACCTTC. Amino acids: CASSLPDRVNGYTF.

A few counts support this clone. V gene TRBV30 combines with J gene TRBJ1-6; D is uncertain. The CDR3 has 13 amino acids. Germline loops: CDR1 GTSNPN, CDR2 SVGIG (reference sequence). Trimming left V 4 bases short and J 9 bases short, with 13 bases between. CDR3 sequence (DNA): TGTGCCTGGAATTCGGGTATGAGTTCACCCCTCCACTTT. Amino acids: CAWNSGMSSPLHF.

This chain links TRBV2 with TRBJ1-6, with D possibly matching TRBD1 (6 bases). Germline V gives CDR1 SNHLY, CDR2 FYNNEI. The length of the CDR3 is 12 residues. The V and J ends lost 8 bases and 7 bases respectively, with 9 bases between them. CDR3 coding DNA: TGTGCCAGCGGCAGGGGAAATTCACCCCTCCACTTT. Its translation is CASGRGNSPLHF.

The V call is TRBV27, the J call TRBJ1-4; D is unresolved. Germline assignment: CDR1 MNHEY and CDR2 SMNVEV (reference sequence). The CDR3 runs to 15 residues. Trimming shortened V by 5 bases and J by 4 bases, and 14 bases separated the two germline ends. As DNA, the CDR3 is TGTGCCAGCAGTCCAGGTTCGGGGTATAATGAAAAACTGTTTTTT. Protein product: CASSPGSGYNEKLFF.

The J gene is TRBJ2-6, the V gene TRBV11-2; no clear D. The CDR3 consists of 17 residues. Germline-derived CDR1 and CDR2 are SGHAT and FQNNGV. Trimming stripped 1 base from V and 2 bases from J, with 12 bases between. CDR3: CASSLGVGLAGANVLTF. In DNA form, the CDR3 reads TGTGCCAGCAGCTTAGGAGTGGGTCTAGCTGGGGCCAACGTCCTGACTTTC.

The chain links TRBV3-1 (or the pseudogene TRBV3-2) to TRBJ1-2, with TRBD1 matching over 8 bases. The germline V gene has CDR1 LGHDT and CDR2 YNNKEL (reference sequence). CDR3 length: 16 amino acids. The junction had 15 bases not matched to a gene; V was cut back by 5 bases and J by 7 bases. CDR3 DNA: TGTGCCAGCAGCTACGGACAGGGAGATCTCCCATTTGGCTACACCTTC. Protein: CASSYGQGDLPFGYTF.

The chain employs TRBV4-2 and TRBJ2-1; D remains ambiguous. The V gene's germline CDR1 is LGHNA and CDR2 YNFKEQ. The CDR3 contains 15 residues. V was trimmed by 4 bases and J by 6 bases, leaving 16 bases between them. The CDR3 reads CASSLGLEGSNEQFF. CDR3 bases: TGTGCCAGCAGCCTCGGTCTAGAAGGCTCCAATGAGCAGTTCTTC.

This clone has a single count. The V and J genes are TRBV30 and TRBJ2-3, with 8 bases matching TRBD1. The CDR3 totals 14 residues. Germline CDR1 reads GTSNPN; CDR2 reads SVGIG (reference sequence). V lost 2 bases, J lost 6 bases, and 7 bases stayed unmatched. CDR3 sequence: CAWSPGQGRDTQYF. For the CDR3, the DNA is TGTGCCTGGAGTCCCGGACAGGGCCGTGATACGCAGTATTTT.

The chain combines TRBV6-5 with TRBJ1-2; weak D call: TRBD1 (5 bases). The germline V gene has CDR1 MNHEY and CDR2 SVGAGI. The CDR3 runs 14 residues. V was pared by 1 base and J by 4 bases, with 10 bases between. The CDR3 here is CASSYYLDSYGYTF. The CDR3 DNA is TGTGCCAGCAGTTACTACCTTGACAGCTATGGCTACACCTTC.

This chain links TRBV4-1 with TRBJ2-5, with TRBD2 matching over 8 bases. Germline V gene data show CDR1 as MGHRA and CDR2 as YSYEKL. Trimming cost V 0 bases and J 2 bases; bases outside gene matches: 8. This CDR3 is built from 17 residues. The CDR3 sequence: CASSQEKASGRQETQYF. The CDR3 region has the DNA TGCGCCAGCAGCCAAGAAAAGGCTAGCGGGCGACAAGAGACCCAGTACTTC.

This rearrangement joins TRBV30 to TRBJ1-1; 7 nucleotides agree with TRBD1. The CDR3 sequence is 14 residues long. The junction had 11 bases not matched to a gene; V was cut back by 5 bases and J by 5 bases. Germline lookup yields CDR1 GTSNPN and CDR2 SVGIG (reference sequence). Here the CDR3 DNA reads TGTGCCTGGTCCCCCCACAGGGGAAAAACTGAAGCTTTCTTT. Protein sequence: CAWSPHRGKTEAFF.